The 27 T cell receptor beta chains in this list originate from one sample, sequenced in a study of CXCR3-negative and CXCR3-positive naive CD8 T cells. General study results and limits: More hydrophobic TRB CDR3s were found in CXCR3-positive naive cells than in CXCR3-negative naive cells.

TRB cDNA libraries were made by UMI-labeled 5' RACE. TCRdb reprocessed the 5' RACE reads; each CDR3 protein has one entry and no DNA is given. The repertoire shows more than 80,000 distinct CDR3 sequences; the top ten hold 0.8% to 0.85%. Their antigens are not known. Sequenced sample: naive CXCR3+ CD8+ T cells from blood. Regarding subset: CD45RO-CCR7+CD27+CD95- naive CD8+ T cells expressing CXCR3 (TNR3+). All receptors derive from a human donor in good health. Some clones in this sample may be carry-over from other donors' samples.

This chain joins TRBV7-9 and TRBJ2-2; there is no DNA to check the TCRdb D call of TRBD2. Germline V gene data show CDR1 as SEHNR and CDR2 as FQNEAQ (reference sequence). The CDR3 covers 18 residues. CDR3 in amino acids: CASSFTTSGDSGTGELFF.

This chain joins TRBV7-9 and TRBJ1-2; TCRdb's D call of TRBD1 is untestable without DNA. This CDR3 is 14 amino acids long. Germline CDR1 reads SEHNR; CDR2 reads FQNEAQ (reference sequence). The CDR3 is CASSSAWKGNGYTF.

The chain carries TRBV28 and TRBJ2-1. Germline CDR1 MDHEN, CDR2 SYDVKM. This CDR3 comprises 14 residues. This CDR3 is CASRFGVVDNEQFF.

The chain recombines TRBV7-3 with TRBJ2-1; TCRdb's D gene call, TRBD2, goes unchecked for lack of DNA. The CDR3 is 16 residues long. The germline gives CDR1 SGHTA, CDR2 FQGTGA. The CDR3 loop is CASSPSGGGSYNEQFF.

J is TRBJ2-7 and V is TRBV29-1; TCRdb's assignment of TRBD2 cannot be checked, as there is no DNA. From germline, CDR1 is SQVTM and CDR2 ANQGSEA. There are 13 residues in the CDR3. CDR3 protein: CSAVGLESGEPYF.

V usage is TRBV7-9 and J usage is TRBJ2-1. The CDR3 extends over 13 amino acids. Germline-derived CDR1 and CDR2 are SEHNR and FQNEAQ (reference sequence). This CDR3 is CASSLGGLNEQFF.

The chain joins TRBV14 to TRBJ2-2; TCRdb outputs TRBD2, but without DNA this stays unchecked. This CDR3 contains 14 residues. CDR1 is SGHDN and CDR2 is FVKESK in the germline V gene. The CDR3 reads CASSQVGLSGELFF.

This chain connects TRBV3-1 to TRBJ1-1; there is no DNA to check the TCRdb D call of TRBD1. CDR3 length: 17 amino acids. Germline loops: CDR1 LGHDT, CDR2 YNNKEL (reference sequence). The chain's CDR3 is CASSQDFRTGWFTEAFF.

This chain uses TRBV20-1 with TRBJ2-7; TCRdb's D call of TRBD1 is untestable without DNA. The CDR3 length is 13 residues. Germline V gene lookup returns CDR1 DFQATT and CDR2 SNEGSKA (reference sequence). CDR3 sequence reads: CSARVMGGYEQYF.

This sequence joins TRBV2 and TRBJ1-5. From germline, CDR1 is SNHLY and CDR2 FYNNEI. This CDR3 region has 13 residues. This CDR3 reads CASGDRLNQPQHF.

This CDR3 reads CASSPQVEGNGQFF. The gene calls are TRBV7-6 and TRBJ2-1; TCRdb selects TRBD2, and the lack of DNA leaves this call unchecked. The V gene's germline CDR1 is SGHVS and CDR2 FNYEAQ. The CDR3 spans 14 residues.

The V call is TRBV7-8, the J call TRBJ2-3; without DNA, the TCRdb call of TRBD2 cannot be checked. Germline-derived CDR1 and CDR2 are SGHVS and FQNEAQ. This CDR3 has 18 residues. The CDR3 loop is CASSLAIAGGTSTDTQYF.

This sequence joins TRBV29-1 and TRBJ1-4. The CDR3 has 11 amino acids. The germline V gene encodes CDR1 SQVTM and CDR2 ANQGSEA. The CDR3 is CSAQWVEKLFF.

The rearrangement uses TRBV7-2 and TRBJ2-7. Germline loops: CDR1 SGHTA, CDR2 FQGNSA. CDR3 length equals 13 residues. This chain's CDR3 is CASSPYLNYEQYF.

The chain is built from TRBV28 and TRBJ1-6; TCRdb calls TRBD1, which cannot be checked without DNA. The CDR3 is 15 residues long. The germline V gene has CDR1 MDHEN and CDR2 SYDVKM. The CDR3 sequence: CASSLDRGGNSPLHF.

The V call is TRBV6-1, the J call TRBJ1-1; there is no DNA to check the TCRdb D call of TRBD1. Germline V CDR1 and CDR2: MNHNS, SASEGT. The length of the CDR3 is 13 residues. The CDR3 region is CASRQGENTEAFF.

The rearrangement joins TRBV6-1 to TRBJ2-3; TCRdb's D call, TRBD1, is unchecked because there is no DNA. CDR3 length equals 17 residues. The V gene's germline CDR1 is MNHNS and CDR2 SASEGT. The CDR3 reads CASSIRTGGVSTDTQYF.

This chain uses TRBV4-2 with TRBJ2-7; the TCRdb call, TRBD2, lacks DNA for checking. Looked up from germline, CDR1 is LGHNA and CDR2 is YNFKEQ. This CDR3 has 15 residues. Here the CDR3 reads CASSQLAGSSYEQYF.

The chain's CDR3 is CASSPGTENEQFF. The rearrangement links TRBV7-6 to TRBJ2-1; TCRdb selects TRBD1, and the lack of DNA leaves this call unchecked. The CDR3 runs to 13 residues. Germline-derived CDR1 and CDR2 are SGHVS and FNYEAQ.

The chain uses TRBV4-2 and TRBJ2-7; lacking DNA, the TRBD2 call made by TCRdb goes unchecked. The V gene's germline CDR1 is LGHNA and CDR2 YNFKEQ. This CDR3 is built from 14 residues. CDR3 loop: CASSQEPSTREQYF.

This rearrangement joins TRBV6-4 to TRBJ1-2; TCRdb's D call, TRBD1, is unchecked because there is no DNA. This CDR3 contains 13 residues. Germline CDR1 reads MRHNA; CDR2 reads SNTAGT. The CDR3 here is CASSDEGVRGYTF.

The CDR3: CASSPEAARYNEQFF. V gene TRBV7-9 combines with J gene TRBJ2-1; lacking DNA, the TRBD2 call made by TCRdb goes unchecked. Germline loops: CDR1 SEHNR, CDR2 FQNEAQ (reference sequence). The CDR3 totals 15 residues.

This chain connects TRBV6-2 or TRBV6-3 to TRBJ2-7; TCRdb's D call, TRBD2, is unchecked because there is no DNA. There are 13 residues in the CDR3. Germline V CDR1 and CDR2: MNHEY, SVGEGT. CDR3 sequence reads: CASSPLAGYEQYF.

The CDR3 region is CASTPEAGGNTGELFF. The V call is TRBV6-4, the J call TRBJ2-2; the D call of TRBD1 rests on TCRdb alone, since no DNA is present to check it. Germline assignment: CDR1 MRHNA and CDR2 SNTAGT. The CDR3 has 16 residues.

The V call is TRBV27, the J call TRBJ2-1; TCRdb indicates TRBD2, and absent DNA this call remains unverified. The CDR3 totals 15 residues. CDR1 is MNHEY, CDR2 SMNVEV, per germline (reference sequence). CDR3 loop: CASSLGLGSYNEQFF.

The V gene is TRBV5-4, the J gene TRBJ1-1; TCRdb outputs TRBD1, but without DNA this stays unchecked. The CDR3 extends over 15 amino acids. Germline lookup yields CDR1 SGHNT and CDR2 YYREEE (reference sequence). The CDR3: CASRARGGGRTEAFF.

J is TRBJ2-1 and V is TRBV19; TCRdb's D gene call, TRBD2, goes unchecked for lack of DNA. The germline V gene encodes CDR1 LNHDA and CDR2 SQIVND (reference sequence). CDR3 length equals 16 residues. CDR3 sequence: CATQTASLSSYNEQFF. Looking up the rest from reference TRBV19 and TRBJ2-1 gives the full variable domain: DGGITQSPKYLFRKEGQNVTLSCEQNLNHDAMYWYRQDPGQGLRLIYYSQIVNDFQKGDIAEGYSVSREKKESFPLTVTSAQKNPTAFYLCATQTASLSSYNEQFFGPGTRLTVL.